The rows below give T cell receptor beta chains drawn from one sample of a study of blood T cell repertoires in COVID-19. Assay: immunoSEQ multiplex PCR; the TCRdb copy retains only in-frame clones and omits some. The sample yields about 430,000 clones, approximately 91% seen once. Material for sequencing was PBMCs or T cells enriched from blood (not recorded which). These receptors originate from a woman aged 18-30 years who had been exposed to COVID-19. Both conserved end residues are part of each CDR3. Fields, in order: V gene, CDR3 protein.

TRBV29-1	CSVATSHADTQYF
TRBV13	CASSLRLAGANTGELFF
TRBV19	CASSIGGGSTDTQYF
TRBV30	CASLQGYGYTF
TRBV12-3/TRBV12-4	CASSRDSLEQYF
TRBV2	CASSVLAENIQYF
TRBV6-5	CASRSGRAGAQPQHF
TRBV4-1	CASSQGTGYYGYTF
TRBV24-1	CATLHPRDLTYEQYF
TRBV3-1/TRBV3-2	CASSPKAGLAFYEQYF
TRBV27	CASSPETSGYLQETQYF
TRBV11-2	CASSEGLNQPQHF
TRBV6-6	CASTTGGSNQPQHF
TRBV19	CASSHPGGAKGNTIYF
TRBV7-2	CASSLSGRASYEQYF
TRBV28	CASSLSYDRQGPYEQYF
TRBV10-3	CAISEAGTPSEQYF
TRBV9	CASSAYRGHTEAFF
TRBV12-3/TRBV12-4	CASSLVTARGYTF
TRBV6-2/TRBV6-3	CASSYSGSTTDTQYF
TRBV7-9	CASSPRVMQGGTEAFF
TRBV27	CASSSHWGDGQFF
TRBV7-2	CASSFSGIQETQYF
TRBV7-9	CASSLGSSTDTQYF
TRBV19	CASSMPGGANTGELFF
TRBV5-4	CASSLSSGGPYNEQFF
TRBV11-2	CASSFTGTSRNEQFF
TRBV30	CAWNQGAYEQYF
TRBV6-2/TRBV6-3	CASSRGGRTEAFF
TRBV19	CASSTGTVTPHQPQHF
TRBV28	CASSLLGSYYEQYF
TRBV2	CASSASGNTIYF
TRBV6-1	CASSDGGQGGYGYTF
TRBV7-2	CASSLGQVEGYTF
TRBV6-5	CASRTGVTEAFF
TRBV18	CASSSIGLGASNEQFF